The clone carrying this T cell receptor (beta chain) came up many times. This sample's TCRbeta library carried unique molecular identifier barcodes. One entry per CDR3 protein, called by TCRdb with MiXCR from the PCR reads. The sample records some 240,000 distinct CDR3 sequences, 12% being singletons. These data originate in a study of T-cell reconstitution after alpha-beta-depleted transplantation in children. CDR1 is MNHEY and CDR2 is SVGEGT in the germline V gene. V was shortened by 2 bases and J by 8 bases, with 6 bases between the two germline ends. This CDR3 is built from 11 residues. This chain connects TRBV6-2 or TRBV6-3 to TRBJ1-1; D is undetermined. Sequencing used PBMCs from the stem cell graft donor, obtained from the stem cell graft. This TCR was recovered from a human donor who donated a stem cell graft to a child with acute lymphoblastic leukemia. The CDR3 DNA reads TGTGCCAGCAGTTACCGCGCGGAAGCTTTCTTT. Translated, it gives CASSYRAEAFF.